What follows are 8 T cell receptor beta chains derived from one specimen sequenced in a study of response to subunit inactivated influenza vaccine. Each CDR3 protein is one row after TCRdb ran MiXCR on the RT-PCR reads. The sample gives 500,000 to 550,000 distinct CDR3 sequences, approximately 7.3% of which show up once; around 14% is in the top ten. This specimen consisted of PBMCs from blood, obtained 23 to 25 months after vaccination. The source is a man between 50 and 75 years old who received an inactivated influenza vaccine.

The chain uses TRBV28 and TRBJ2-1, with D possibly being TRBD2 (9 bases). With 7 bases removed from V and 4 bases from J, the gap between germline ends came to 26 bases. Per germline, CDR1 MDHEN and CDR2 SYDVKM. CDR3 size: 18 residues. CDR3 protein: CASNDRGLLLAGYNEQFF. The CDR3 nucleotides read TGTGCCAGCAACGACAGGGGTCTTTTACTAGCGGGTTACAATGAGCAGTTCTTC.

The chain uses TRBV7-9 and TRBJ2-3; no definite D call. The CDR3 has 16 amino acids. Between the trimmed V and J ends, which lost 11 bases and 2 bases, there was a span of 23 bases. Germline CDR1 SEHNR, CDR2 FQNEAQ (reference sequence). CDR3 DNA: TGTGCCTCGCTCCCTGTGATCATGGGTAACACAGATACGCAGTATTTT. It specifies CASLPVIMGNTDTQYF.

The rearrangement uses TRBV29-1 and TRBJ2-1; D gene unclear. The CDR3 totals 11 residues. Germline V CDR1 and CDR2: SQVTM, ANQGSEA. V lost 4 bases, J lost 9 bases, and 10 bases lay in between. The chain's CDR3 is CSVVWHLEQFF. The CDR3 DNA sequence: TGCAGCGTTGTCTGGCATCTTGAGCAGTTCTTC.

The chain combines TRBV3-1 with TRBJ2-1; a possible D gene is TRBD1 (5 bases). V lost 1 base and J lost 3, with 13 bases in between. Per the germline V gene, CDR1 is LGHDT and CDR2 is YNNKEL (reference sequence). There are 16 residues in the CDR3. The CDR3 bases are TGTGCCAGCAGCCAAGGACAGAGTGTTGGCTACAATGAGCAGTTCTTC. This codes for CASSQGQSVGYNEQFF.

This clonotype was counted many times. The chain has TRBV20-1 and TRBJ2-1; 9 nucleotides align to TRBD2. There are 14 residues in the CDR3. V was clipped by 7 bases and J by 7 bases; unmatched bases: 11. In germline, CDR1 is DFQATT, CDR2 SNEGSKA (reference sequence). The CDR3 DNA follows: TGCAGTGGAGGGAGAGGCGGGGGGGCAAATGAGCAGTTCTTC. Protein product: CSGGRGGGANEQFF.

The chain combines TRBV6-1 with TRBJ1-5, with unresolved D. With 6 bases removed from V and 1 base from J, the gap between germline ends came to 16 bases. Germline V gene lookup returns CDR1 MNHNS and CDR2 SASEGT. The CDR3 runs 16 residues. The CDR3 loop is CASSLNGETSNQPQHF. The CDR3 DNA is TGTGCCAGCAGCCTGAATGGGGAAACGAGCAATCAGCCCCAGCATTTT.

The gene calls are TRBV27 and TRBJ1-1; the match to TRBD1 covers 7 bases. CDR3 length: 14 residues. Trimming cost V 5 bases and J 1 base; bases outside gene matches: 4. Germline loops: CDR1 MNHEY, CDR2 SMNVEV (reference sequence). The CDR3 loop is CASSSPGGNTEAFF. The CDR3 DNA reads TGTGCCAGCAGTAGCCCAGGGGGGAACACTGAAGCTTTCTTT.

This clonotype was seen many times. V is TRBV5-1 and J is TRBJ1-1; tentative D call: TRBD1 (5 bases). This CDR3 has 13 residues. Trimming took 1 base from V and 3 from J, leaving 7 bases between them. Germline V gives CDR1 SGHRS, CDR2 YFSETQ. The CDR3 protein is CASSLSGDTEAFF. The CDR3 nucleotides read TGCGCCAGCAGCTTGTCGGGGGACACTGAAGCTTTCTTT. The variable domain in full, with the rest retrieved from reference TRBV5-1 and TRBJ1-1, is KAGVTQTPRYLIKTRGQQVTLSCSPISGHRSVSWYQQTPGQGLQFLFEYFSETQRNKGNFPGRFSGRQFSNSRSEMNVSTLELGDSALYLCASSLSGDTEAFFGQGTRLTVV.